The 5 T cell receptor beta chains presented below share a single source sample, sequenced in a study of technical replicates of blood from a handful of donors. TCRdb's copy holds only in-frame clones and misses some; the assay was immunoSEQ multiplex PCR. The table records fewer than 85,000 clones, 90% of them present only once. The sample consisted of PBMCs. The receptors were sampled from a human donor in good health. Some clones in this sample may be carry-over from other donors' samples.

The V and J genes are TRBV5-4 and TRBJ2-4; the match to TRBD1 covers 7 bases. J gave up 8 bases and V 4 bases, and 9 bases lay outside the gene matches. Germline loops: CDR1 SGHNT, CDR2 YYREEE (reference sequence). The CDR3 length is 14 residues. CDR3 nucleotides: TGTGCCAGCAGCGTTTCGACAGGGTACGACATTCAGTACTTC. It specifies CASSVSTGYDIQYF.

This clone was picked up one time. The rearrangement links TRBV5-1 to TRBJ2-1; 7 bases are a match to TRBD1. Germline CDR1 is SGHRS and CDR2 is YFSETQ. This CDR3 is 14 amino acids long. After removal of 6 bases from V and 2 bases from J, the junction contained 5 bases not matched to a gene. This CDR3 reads CASKTGTAYNEQFF. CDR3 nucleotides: TGCGCCAGCAAGACCGGGACAGCCTACAATGAGCAGTTCTTC.

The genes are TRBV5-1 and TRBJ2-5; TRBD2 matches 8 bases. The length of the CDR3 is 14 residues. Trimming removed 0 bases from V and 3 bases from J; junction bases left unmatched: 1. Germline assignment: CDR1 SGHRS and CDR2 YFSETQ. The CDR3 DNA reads TGCGCCAGCAGCTTGGGAGCGGGGGAAGAGACCCAGTACTTC. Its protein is CASSLGAGEETQYF.

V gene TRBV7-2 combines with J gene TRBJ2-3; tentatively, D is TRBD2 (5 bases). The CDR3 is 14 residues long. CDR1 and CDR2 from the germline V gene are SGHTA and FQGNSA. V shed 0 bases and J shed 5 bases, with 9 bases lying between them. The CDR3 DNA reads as TGTGCCAGCAGCTTAGCGGTGGAGGTAGATACGCAGTATTTT. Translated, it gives CASSLAVEVDTQYF.

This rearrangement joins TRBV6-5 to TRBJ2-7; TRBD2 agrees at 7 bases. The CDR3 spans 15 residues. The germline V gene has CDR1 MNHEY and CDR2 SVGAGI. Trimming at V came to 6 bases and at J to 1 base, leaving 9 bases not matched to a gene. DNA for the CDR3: TGTGCCAGCAGATCTCTAGCGGTCCCTTCCTACGAGCAGTACTTC. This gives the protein CASRSLAVPSYEQYF.